This T cell receptor beta chain was sequenced during a study of T cells after yellow fever vaccination. Study background: Each low-cell-number fraction was prepared by means of SMART-Seq v4 Ultra Low Input. Regarding the study as a whole: Contaminants from the bulk population, in the form of abundant clonotypes, could be found in FACS-sorted repertoires. Across the CD4 and CD8 compartments, a small share of clonotypes was present in both. By day 5 rather than day 15, the secondary response had peaked, though it was weaker.

One entry per CDR3 protein results from TCRdb running MiXCR on the 5' RACE reads. The table has roughly 160,000 distinct CDR3 sequences, 6% to 7.5% seen once. This CDR3 spans 15 amino acids. The ends were cut back, 3 bases at V and 7 bases at J, with 15 bases in the middle. This clonotype was counted a few times. Its antigen is undetermined. The sample in question was CD4+ T cells sorted from PBMCs, obtained around 5 days after the first yellow fever vaccination. This clonotype was obtained from a man between 18 and 29 years old who received the YFV17D yellow fever vaccine. The J gene is TRBJ1-4, the V gene TRBV12-3 or TRBV12-4; no firm D call. For the CDR3, the DNA is TGTGCCAGCAGTTTGAGGCCCCTGGGAGGTGAAAAACTGTTTTTT. Amino acids: CASSLRPLGGEKLFF.